Each of the 11 T cell receptor beta chains below was sequenced from the same sample in a study of shared clonotypes between healthy human individuals. Only in-frame clones appear in the TCRdb table, and some are missing; sequencing was by immunoSEQ multiplex PCR. The table shows about 1,500,000 clones, with roughly 96% occurring only once. The material sequenced was naive CD4+ T cells sorted from blood. Subset here: CD45RA+ positively selected. The receptors stem from a man under 40 in good health.

This clone has just one count. The CDR3 loop reads CASSLNRDFTEQYF. In nucleotides, the CDR3 is TGTGCCAGCAGCTTAAACAGGGATTTTACCGAGCAGTACTTC. The chain uses TRBV11-2 and TRBJ2-7; a possible D gene is TRBD1 (6 bases). Trimming took off 2 bases at V and 6 bases at J, with 14 bases between the two ends. This CDR3 region has 14 residues. Per germline, CDR1 SGHAT and CDR2 FQNNGV.

This chain joins TRBV7-9 and TRBJ2-5; a possible D gene is TRBD1 (6 bases). Trimming stripped 6 bases from V and 1 base from J, with 15 bases between. The CDR3 consists of 15 residues. Germline V CDR1 and CDR2: SEHNR, FQNEAQ (reference sequence). The CDR3 DNA reads as TGTGCCAGCAGAAGGACAGAACCATTCCAAGAGACCCAGTACTTC. Protein product: CASRRTEPFQETQYF. Full variable domain (missing parts from reference TRBV7-9 and TRBJ2-5): DTGVSQNPRHKITKRGQNVTFRCDPISEHNRLYWYRQTLGQGPEFLTYFQNEAQLEKSRLLSDRFSAERPKGSFSTLEIQRTEQGDSAMYLCASRRTEPFQETQYFGPGTRLLVL.

The chain couples TRBV6-5 to TRBJ2-2; D is ambiguous. This CDR3 region has 15 residues. Germline V CDR1 and CDR2: MNHEY, SVGAGI. V dropped 6 bases and J dropped 2 bases, with 13 bases sitting between them. The CDR3 sequence is CASRTHTLNTGELFF. In DNA form, the CDR3 reads TGTGCCAGCAGAACCCATACACTCAACACCGGGGAGCTGTTTTTT.

This rearrangement joins TRBV19 to TRBJ1-1, with 12 bases aligning to TRBD1. Germline values: CDR1 LNHDA, CDR2 SQIVND (reference sequence). The junction had 9 bases not matched to a gene; V was cut back by 8 bases and J by 8 bases. The CDR3 has 14 residues. The CDR3 here is CASEDTGTGGEAFF. CDR3 bases: TGTGCCAGTGAAGATACCGGGACAGGGGGCGAAGCTTTCTTT.

The chain recombines TRBV29-1 with TRBJ2-1; D tentatively fits TRBD1 or TRBD2 (6 bases each). CDR3 size: 13 residues. Trimming shortened V by 3 bases and J by 13 bases, and 19 bases separated the two germline ends. The germline V gene encodes CDR1 SQVTM and CDR2 ANQGSEA. The CDR3 coding sequence is TGCAGCGTTGAGGGGGGCCTTAGCGGCCCTCAGTTCTTC. This codes for CSVEGGLSGPQFF.

The chain couples TRBV28 to TRBJ1-5; 9 nucleotides line up with TRBD1. Germline assignment: CDR1 MDHEN and CDR2 SYDVKM. The CDR3 has 16 amino acids. J was trimmed by 6 bases and V by 3 bases; bases with no gene match: 9. The CDR3 reads CASSLPSGTGLQPQHF. The CDR3 nucleotides read TGTGCCAGCAGTTTGCCGTCCGGGACAGGGCTTCAGCCCCAGCATTTT.

This clone was counted a single time. The chain joins TRBV5-6 to TRBJ2-1; 8 bases fit TRBD1. There are 18 residues in the CDR3. V was clipped by 0 bases and J by 2 bases; unmatched bases: 10. CDR1 is SGHDT, CDR2 YYEEEE, per germline. CDR3 nucleotide sequence: TGTGCCAGCAGCTTGGCCCTCCACACAGGGGGAGCCTACAATGAGCAGTTCTTC. Encoded protein: CASSLALHTGGAYNEQFF.

The V and J genes are TRBV19 and TRBJ1-2; D is possibly TRBD1 (5 bases). This CDR3 is 17 amino acids long. Trimming pared 10 bases from V and 1 base from J, leaving 25 bases between. CDR1 is LNHDA, CDR2 SQIVND, per germline (reference sequence). The CDR3 loop is CATSIFPRQGLNYGYTF. DNA of the CDR3: TGTGCCACCTCGATCTTCCCTAGGCAGGGCCTTAACTATGGCTACACCTTC.

This clone occurred once. The genes are TRBV28 and TRBJ1-5; D gene unclear. V was clipped by 6 bases and J by 2 bases, with 5 bases between them. Germline lookup yields CDR1 MDHEN and CDR2 SYDVKM. The CDR3 consists of 12 residues. CDR3 coding DNA: TGTGCCAGCAGCCCTGGCAATCAGCCCCAGCATTTT. Protein sequence: CASSPGNQPQHF. Full variable domain (rest looked up from reference TRBV28 and TRBJ1-5): DVKVTQSSRYLVKRTGEKVFLECVQDMDHENMFWYRQDPGLGLRLIYFSYDVKMKEKGDIPEGYSVSREKKERFSLILESASTNQTSMYLCASSPGNQPQHFGDGTRLSIL.

The rearrangement uses TRBV6-1 and TRBJ2-3; possibly TRBD2 for D (6 bases). CDR3 length: 15 amino acids. Germline V gives CDR1 MNHNS, CDR2 SASEGT. V was clipped by 2 bases and J by 5 bases, with 14 bases between them. In DNA, the CDR3 is TGTGCCAGCAGTGAAACTGGGGCGGGAAGAGATACGCAGTATTTT. Its translation is CASSETGAGRDTQYF.

The chain uses TRBV5-4 and TRBJ2-7, with D perhaps TRBD2 (6 bases). The CDR3 runs 15 residues. The V end lost 4 bases, the J end lost 1 base, and 15 bases lay between the germline ends. The germline V gene has CDR1 SGHNT and CDR2 YYREEE (reference sequence). For the CDR3, the DNA is TGTGCCAGCAGCCCGCCCGGGAGTCGTTCCTACGAGCAGTACTTC. Translated: CASSPPGSRSYEQYF.